The present entry profiles one T cell receptor (beta chain) with its context. The data were produced by immunoSEQ multiplex PCR, yet TCRdb's version contains in-frame clones alone and is incomplete. The repertoire holds 660,000 or so clones, approximately 96% seen once, with roughly 0.12% in the top ten. The V segment lost 7 bases and the J segment 3 bases; nucleotides outside the gene matches: 8. The CDR3 totals 14 residues. CDR1 is MNHEY, CDR2 SMNVEV, per germline (reference sequence). This entry comes from a study of shared clonotypes between healthy human individuals. Positively selected for CCR7, the CD45RO-negative cells used as naive CD8 cells excluded terminally differentiated effector memory CD45RA+ cells.

The origin of this receptor is a woman in her 30s in good health. The chain couples TRBV27 to TRBJ1-2; 7 positions match TRBD1. Sequencing input: naive CD8+ T cells sorted from blood. As DNA, the CDR3 is TGTGCCAGCAAGGGGGGAGGGGGCCACTATGGCTACACCTTC. This codes for CASKGGGGHYGYTF.